A single sample gave rise to the 29 T cell receptor beta chains below, sequenced in a study of blood T cell repertoires in COVID-19. Method: immunoSEQ multiplex PCR; TCRdb's copy keeps in-frame clones and lacks some. Here the sample spans 200,000 to 300,000 clones, about 87% being singletons. Material: peripheral blood. These receptor sequences come from a woman aged 45-65 years with acute or convalescent COVID-19.

This clone turned up a few times. V is TRBV5-1 and J is TRBJ1-1, with a weak D call TRBD1 (6 bases). Trimming took 0 bases from V and 6 from J, leaving 12 bases between them. The CDR3 sequence is 14 residues long. Germline CDR1 SGHRS, CDR2 YFSETQ. CDR3 sequence reads: CASSLDRATPEAFF. The CDR3 nucleotides are TGCGCCAGCAGCTTGGACAGGGCGACCCCTGAAGCTTTCTTT. Drawing the rest from reference TRBV5-1 and TRBJ1-1, the complete variable domain is KAGVTQTPRYLIKTRGQQVTLSCSPISGHRSVSWYQQTPGQGLQFLFEYFSETQRNKGNFPGRFSGRQFSNSRSEMNVSTLELGDSALYLCASSLDRATPEAFFGQGTRLTVV.

The chain is built from TRBV6-5 and TRBJ2-2, with D possibly being TRBD1 (5 bases). The CDR3 has 16 residues. Germline V lookup: CDR1 MNHEY, CDR2 SVGAGI. V dropped 4 bases and J dropped 0 bases, with 12 bases sitting between them. The CDR3 sequence: CASSFDSPANTGELFF. CDR3 DNA: TGTGCCAGCAGTTTCGACAGCCCCGCGAACACCGGGGAGCTGTTTTTT.

The rearrangement links TRBV28 to TRBJ2-3; maybe TRBD2 (5 bases). This CDR3 contains 15 residues. V lost 2 bases, J lost 0 bases, and 9 bases lay in between. Looked up from germline, CDR1 is MDHEN and CDR2 is SYDVKM. The CDR3 region has the DNA TGTGCCAGCAGTTTAGCGGGCCGTAGCACAGATACGCAGTATTTT. Residues: CASSLAGRSTDTQYF.

The rearrangement links TRBV7-9 to TRBJ1-6; maybe TRBD1 (5 bases). Germline V gene lookup returns CDR1 SEHNR and CDR2 FQNEAQ (reference sequence). The CDR3 is 13 residues long. Trimming removed 5 bases at V and 9 bases at J, with 11 bases between. Here the CDR3 DNA reads TGTGCCAGCAGCCCCGGAGGGGTTTCACCCCTCCACTTT. This gives the protein CASSPGGVSPLHF.

The chain has TRBV11-2 and TRBJ1-6; 10 bases agree with TRBD1. V trimming: 1 base; J trimming: 6 bases; junction bases outside the gene matches: 3. CDR3 size: 16 residues. CDR1 and CDR2 (germline): SGHAT, FQNNGV. CDR3 nucleotides: TGTGCCAGCAGCTTAGCGACAGGGGGCTTTAATTCACCCCTCCACTTT. Translated: CASSLATGGFNSPLHF.

In this sample, this clone turned up a few times. The chain couples TRBV5-4 to TRBJ2-5, with 9 positions matching TRBD1. V shed 5 bases, J shed 5 bases, and the junction held 10 bases outside the gene matches. The CDR3 has 15 residues. Germline V CDR1 and CDR2: SGHNT, YYREEE (reference sequence). CDR3 amino acids: CASSPPGQGTETQYF. Written as DNA, the CDR3 is TGTGCCAGCAGTCCCCCGGGACAGGGTACGGAGACCCAGTACTTC.

The chain has TRBV28 and TRBJ2-1, with D tentatively TRBD1 (5 bases). Germline CDR1 reads MDHEN; CDR2 reads SYDVKM. The CDR3 covers 16 residues. V lost 5 bases and J 3 bases, leaving 17 bases between the germline ends. The CDR3 region is CASSLIRQGYYNEQFF. DNA for the CDR3: TGTGCCAGCAGTCTCATCAGGCAGGGCTACTACAATGAGCAGTTCTTC.

This chain joins TRBV10-3 and TRBJ1-4, with a possible D match to TRBD1 (6 bases). Per the germline V gene, CDR1 is ENHRY and CDR2 is SYGVKD. CDR3 size: 16 residues. The V end lost 10 bases, the J end lost 0 bases, and 18 bases lay between the germline ends. The CDR3 here is CATKQGPRTTNEKLFF. The CDR3 bases are TGTGCCACAAAACAGGGCCCACGCACAACTAATGAAAAACTGTTTTTT.

This chain joins TRBV19 and TRBJ2-7; tentatively, D is TRBD1 (6 bases). CDR1 and CDR2 (germline): LNHDA, SQIVND (reference sequence). V lost 7 bases and J lost 3, with 13 bases in between. The CDR3 length is 13 residues. CDR3 nucleotides: TGTGCCAGTAAGGCCACAGGGCTCTACGAGCAGTACTTC. It codes for CASKATGLYEQYF.

V usage is TRBV9 and J usage is TRBJ2-2, with 7 positions matching TRBD2. The CDR3 extends over 16 amino acids. CDR1 and CDR2 from the germline V gene are SGDLS and YYNGEE. V lost 2 bases, J lost 0 bases, and 4 bases stayed unmatched. DNA of the CDR3: TGTGCCAGCAGCGTCGGGGGGACCTCGAACACCGGGGAGCTGTTTTTT. Its translation: CASSVGGTSNTGELFF.

The rearrangement joins TRBV5-3 to TRBJ2-5; 8 bases match TRBD1. TRBV5-3 is designated an ORF whose function remains uncertain. This CDR3 contains 15 residues. Trimming at V came to 0 bases and at J to 4 bases, leaving 5 bases not matched to a gene. The CDR3 coding sequence is TGTGCCAGAAGCTTGGAGGGACAGGTTTTAGAGACCCAGTACTTC. This sequence encodes CARSLEGQVLETQYF.

The rearrangement links TRBV5-4 to TRBJ2-1; 9 bases are shared with TRBD2. The V gene end was trimmed by 2 bases and the J gene end by 6 bases; junction bases not matched to a gene: 6. In germline, CDR1 is SGHNT, CDR2 YYREEE (reference sequence). The CDR3 length is 15 residues. CDR3 sequence reads: CASSFRTSVFNEQFF. CDR3 DNA: TGTGCCAGCAGCTTTCGGACTAGCGTATTCAATGAGCAGTTCTTC.

A word on this clone: Additional DNA sequences in this sample encode the identical CDR3. The chain couples TRBV19 to TRBJ1-5, with D tentatively TRBD1 (6 bases). V lost 4 bases and J 2 bases, leaving 6 bases between the germline ends. The germline V gene encodes CDR1 LNHDA and CDR2 SQIVND (reference sequence). This CDR3 comprises 13 residues. The CDR3 region is CASSTGGNQPQHF. For the CDR3, the DNA is TGTGCCAGTAGTACAGGGGGCAATCAGCCCCAGCATTTT.

J is TRBJ1-3 and V is TRBV19; 7 nucleotides line up with TRBD1. The J segment lost 0 bases and the V segment lost 5 bases, leaving 16 bases of the junction unmatched. Per the germline V gene, CDR1 is LNHDA and CDR2 is SQIVND (reference sequence). The CDR3 sequence is 19 residues long. CDR3 nucleotides: TGTGCCAGTAGTTCTTTGACAGGGAAGACTTTAAACTCTGGAAACACCATATATTTT. Translated, it gives CASSSLTGKTLNSGNTIYF. The complete variable domain, with remaining parts taken from reference TRBV19 and TRBJ1-3, reads DGGITQSPKYLFRKEGQNVTLSCEQNLNHDAMYWYRQDPGQGLRLIYYSQIVNDFQKGDIAEGYSVSREKKESFPLTVTSAQKNPTAFYLCASSSLTGKTLNSGNTIYFGEGSWLTVV.

The chain combines TRBV7-6 with TRBJ2-7; no clear D gene. The CDR3 sequence is 13 residues long. The germline V gene encodes CDR1 SGHVS and CDR2 FNYEAQ. The V and J ends lost 3 bases and 4 bases respectively, with 10 bases between them. The CDR3 region is CASSLTEVYEQYF. The DNA for the CDR3 is TGTGCCAGCAGCTTGACTGAAGTTTACGAGCAGTACTTC.

CDR3 nucleotides: TGTGCCAGCAGTAAACAACTAGCGGGGATATCGGGGGAGCAGTACTTC. This codes for CASSKQLAGISGEQYF. This rearrangement joins TRBV9 to TRBJ2-7, with 10 bases identical to TRBD2. Germline V gene sequence: CDR1 SGDLS, CDR2 YYNGEE. V shed 5 bases and J 7 bases; nucleotides not matched to a gene: 15. The CDR3 has 16 residues.

The V and J genes are TRBV6-5 and TRBJ2-7; possible D gene TRBD2, 5 bases. CDR3 length: 13 residues. Looked up from germline, CDR1 is MNHEY and CDR2 is SVGAGI. The germline V and J ends were trimmed by 0 bases and 6 bases, with 9 bases remaining between them. In DNA form, the CDR3 reads TGTGCCAGCAGTTACTCCGTCCGGGGCGAGCAGTACTTC. Amino acids: CASSYSVRGEQYF.

This chain connects TRBV6-5 to TRBJ1-5; the match to TRBD1 covers 7 bases. The CDR3 spans 16 residues. Germline CDR1 reads MNHEY; CDR2 reads SVGAGI. V gave up 0 bases and J gave up 7 bases; unmatched junction bases: 9. The CDR3 spells CASSYSVDRPYQPQHF. CDR3 in DNA: TGTGCCAGCAGTTACTCCGTGGACAGGCCGTACCAGCCCCAGCATTTT.

The chain is built from TRBV27 and TRBJ1-5; 9 bases agree with TRBD1. Looked up from germline, CDR1 is MNHEY and CDR2 is SMNVEV (reference sequence). Unmatched junction bases numbered 3, after V lost 4 bases and J lost 2 bases. The CDR3 is 15 residues long. CDR3 nucleotide sequence: TGTGCCAGCAGTTCACGGACAGGGGGCAATCAGCCCCAGCATTTT. Its protein product is CASSSRTGGNQPQHF.

CDR3 sequence (DNA): TGTGCCATCAGTGACCGGGACACCTTCTATGGCTACACCTTC. Its protein is CAISDRDTFYGYTF. The rearrangement joins TRBV10-3 to TRBJ1-2, with D possibly matching TRBD1 (6 bases). V shed 3 bases and J shed 4 bases, with 12 bases lying between them. Germline V lookup: CDR1 ENHRY, CDR2 SYGVKD. CDR3 length: 14 residues.

The J gene is TRBJ1-1, the V gene TRBV29-1; TRBD1 agrees at 9 bases. The CDR3 consists of 13 residues. V dropped 6 bases and J dropped 6; count of bases not matched to a gene: 8. The V gene's germline CDR1 is SQVTM and CDR2 ANQGSEA. The CDR3 DNA reads as TGCAGCGTGAGGGGGACAGGGATACCTGAAGCTTTCTTT. Amino acids: CSVRGTGIPEAFF.

The chain recombines TRBV18 with TRBJ2-1, with 10 nucleotides matching TRBD2. J gave up 3 bases and V 4 bases, and 3 bases lay outside the gene matches. Germline V gene lookup returns CDR1 KGHSH and CDR2 LQKENI. The CDR3 runs 15 residues. CDR3 in amino acids: CASSLASGSYNEQFF. The CDR3 nucleotides are TGTGCCAGCTCACTCGCTAGCGGGAGCTACAATGAGCAGTTCTTC.

The J gene is TRBJ2-7, the V gene TRBV7-3, with TRBD2 matching over 12 bases. This CDR3 spans 14 amino acids. Trimming cost V 4 bases and J 6 bases; bases outside gene matches: 4. Germline V gene lookup returns CDR1 SGHTA and CDR2 FQGTGA. The CDR3 region is CASSYLAGGGEQYF. Here the CDR3 DNA reads TGTGCCAGCAGCTACCTAGCGGGAGGGGGCGAGCAGTACTTC.

The chain employs TRBV27 and TRBJ2-1; 9 bases match TRBD1. Germline CDR1 reads MNHEY; CDR2 reads SMNVEV (reference sequence). V lost 6 bases, J lost 4 bases, and 7 bases stayed unmatched. The CDR3 covers 15 residues. CDR3 amino acids: CASRRRQGGYNEQFF. CDR3 DNA sequence: TGTGCCAGCAGACGTCGACAGGGGGGATACAATGAGCAGTTCTTC.

The rearrangement joins TRBV18 to TRBJ1-1; the D gene is possibly TRBD1 (5 bases). V gave up 5 bases and J gave up 0 bases, with 16 bases separating them. The V gene's germline CDR1 is KGHSH and CDR2 LQKENI. The CDR3 has 16 amino acids. The CDR3 coding sequence is TGTGCCAGCTCATCCGATAAGTCAGGGTTGAACACTGAAGCTTTCTTT. Residues: CASSSDKSGLNTEAFF.

The chain recombines TRBV7-9 with TRBJ2-7, with D possibly matching TRBD1 (6 bases). CDR1 is SEHNR and CDR2 is FQNEAQ in the germline V gene (reference sequence). Trimming removed 1 base at V and 2 bases at J, with 6 bases between. The CDR3 is 13 amino acids. The CDR3 nucleotides are TGTGCCAGCAGCTTAGGGACAGCCTACGAGCAGTACTTC. Protein: CASSLGTAYEQYF.

The chain uses TRBV19 and TRBJ2-7, with 9 bases matching TRBD2. Trimming at V came to 6 bases and at J to 2 bases, leaving 5 bases not matched to a gene. The CDR3 spans 14 residues. From germline, CDR1 is LNHDA and CDR2 SQIVND (reference sequence). CDR3 DNA sequence: TGTGCCAGTAGAGGGCTAGCGGGAACCTACGAGCAGTACTTC. It codes for CASRGLAGTYEQYF.

This clone turned up a few times. This rearrangement joins TRBV7-9 to TRBJ2-1; D is unresolved. The germline CDR1 and CDR2 sequences are SEHNR and FQNEAQ (reference sequence). The CDR3 totals 15 residues. With 3 bases removed from V and 8 bases from J, the gap between germline ends came to 17 bases. CDR3 DNA: TGTGCCAGCAGCTTCGATTCCGGGTCACGGTATGAGCAGTTCTTC. As protein: CASSFDSGSRYEQFF.

This chain uses TRBV30 with TRBJ2-1, with TRBD2 matching 16 bases. The length of the CDR3 is 15 residues. V was pared by 2 bases and J by 8 bases, with 3 bases of the junction left unmatched. Germline V gene lookup returns CDR1 GTSNPN and CDR2 SVGIG (reference sequence). The CDR3 is CAWSQGLAGGYEQFF. The CDR3 region has the DNA TGTGCCTGGAGTCAGGGACTAGCGGGAGGGTATGAGCAGTTCTTC. Combining the CDR3 with reference TRBV30 and TRBJ2-1 gives the whole variable domain SQTIHQWPATLVQPVGSPLSLECTVEGTSNPNLYWYRQAAGRGLQLLFYSVGIGQISSEVPQNLSASRPQDRQFILSSKKLLLSDSGFYLCAWSQGLAGGYEQFFGPGTRLTVL.